Listed here is a single TCR beta chain. The data were obtained in a study of blood T cell repertoires in COVID-19. Study context: Collection of acute and convalescent COVID-19 samples took place in the United States, Italy and Spain. T cells, B-cell-depleted T cells, or PBMCs supplied cDNA or gDNA.

Per the authors' pipeline: From reference gene primer amplification, estimates of nucleated cell counts were derived. Libraries were prepared by immunoSEQ multiplex PCR; TCRdb keeps only in-frame clonotypes and omits some of them. D and trimming come from the DNA, and the V and J calls and clone size come from that table. This table holds 200,000 to 250,000 clones, approximately 80% found once. Germline-derived CDR1 and CDR2 are MNHEY and SVGEGT. There are 13 residues in the CDR3. V lost 6 bases to trimming and J lost 14 bases; unmatched junction nucleotides: 10. The chain joins TRBV6-2 or TRBV6-3 to TRBJ1-6, with 7 bases matching TRBD1. This sequence was found in a man aged 45-65 years with active or convalescent COVID-19. The sample was peripheral blood. In nucleotides, the CDR3 is TGTGCCAGCAGCACAGGGGCCGCCCCAGCCCTCCACTTT. Translation gives CASSTGAAPALHF.